One and the same sample provided the 21 T cell receptor beta chains below, sequenced in a study of T cell repertoires in ileal Crohn's disease. Using immunoSEQ multiplex PCR, the repertoire was profiled, and TCRdb retains in-frame clones only, with some absent. The repertoire holds about 62,000 clones, about 89% seen once, with about 2% in the top ten. The time point here: neoterminal ileum biopsy at postoperative endoscopy, about 6 months after surgery. The specimen was ileal tissue. Receptor source: an adult with Crohn's disease.

This chain uses TRBV6-1 with TRBJ2-7; 8 positions match TRBD1. The CDR3 loop spans 16 amino acids. From germline, CDR1 is MNHNS and CDR2 SASEGT. Trimming removed 2 bases from V and 2 bases from J; junction bases left unmatched: 8. In nucleotides, the CDR3 is TGTGCCAGCAGTGAATCTGCGACAGGGGTCACCTACGAGCAGTACGTC. It encodes CASSESATGVTYEQYV.

This chain joins TRBV2 and TRBJ2-1; a weak D match, TRBD1 (5 bases). Germline CDR1 is SNHLY and CDR2 is FYNNEI. CDR3 length: 19 amino acids. V lost 4 bases and J lost 4, with 26 bases in between. CDR3 nucleotides: TGTGCCAGCAGTGTAGGGGTTCTCGACTCAAAGCTCGGGTACAATGAGCAGTTCTTC. Residues: CASSVGVLDSKLGYNEQFF.

This clone was seen only once. The chain carries TRBV27 and TRBJ2-5; 10 bases align to TRBD2. The CDR3 is made up of 15 amino acids. J lost 5 bases, V lost 4 bases, and 7 bases had no gene match. The germline CDR1 and CDR2 sequences are MNHEY and SMNVEV (reference sequence). The CDR3 reads CASSSPLAGAETQYF. The CDR3 DNA reads TGTGCCAGCAGTTCCCCTCTAGCGGGAGCGGAGACCCAGTACTTC.

V usage is TRBV7-9 and J usage is TRBJ1-1; perhaps TRBD1 as D (5 bases). The germline gives CDR1 SEHNR, CDR2 FQNEAQ (reference sequence). The ends were cut back, 5 bases at V and 5 bases at J, with 15 bases in the middle. The CDR3 is 14 amino acids. The CDR3 nucleotides are TGTGCCAGCAGCGACACGCGACAGACAACTGAAGCTTTCTTT. Its protein is CASSDTRQTTEAFF.

V usage is TRBV30 and J usage is TRBJ1-1, with TRBD1 identical over 7 bases. Looked up from germline, CDR1 is GTSNPN and CDR2 is SVGIG (reference sequence). The V and J ends lost 2 bases and 10 bases, in that order; junction bases with no gene match: 16. The CDR3 is made up of 15 amino acids. CDR3 nucleotide sequence: TGTGCCTGGAGTCGGGGACAGTCACTTCAACGGGGAGCTTTCTTT. Translated, it gives CAWSRGQSLQRGAFF.

Regarding this clone: The sample holds other DNA sequences that translate to the same CDR3. J is TRBJ1-2 and V is TRBV29-1, with 7 positions matching TRBD1. The CDR3 has 12 amino acids. Germline V lookup: CDR1 SQVTM, CDR2 ANQGSEA. The trim removed 7 bases at V and 2 bases at J, leaving 4 bases unmatched. CDR3 region: CSGRDSNYGYTF. Here the CDR3 DNA reads TGCAGCGGGAGGGACAGCAACTATGGCTACACCTTC.

The genes are TRBV30 and TRBJ1-2; TRBD1 agrees at 8 bases. The CDR3 is 13 amino acids. CDR1 is GTSNPN, CDR2 SVGIG, per germline (reference sequence). Trimming cost V 7 bases and J 5 bases; bases outside gene matches: 9. This chain's CDR3 is CALNDRGRYGYTF. CDR3 coding DNA: TGTGCCTTAAATGACAGGGGTCGATATGGCTACACCTTC.

The CDR3 is CASSDRRGDQPQHF. CDR3 bases: TGTGCCAGTAGTGACCGCCGGGGGGATCAGCCCCAGCATTTT. The chain is built from TRBV19 and TRBJ1-5; maybe TRBD1 (5 bases). The ends were cut back, 5 bases at V and 5 bases at J, with 13 bases in the middle. The germline V gene has CDR1 LNHDA and CDR2 SQIVND (reference sequence). This CDR3 is built from 14 residues.

The chain has TRBV5-1 and TRBJ2-3; 8 bases agree with TRBD2. The CDR3 is 15 amino acids. Trimming at V came to 1 base and at J to 7 bases, leaving 8 bases not matched to a gene. CDR1 is SGHRS and CDR2 is YFSETQ in the germline V gene. DNA of the CDR3: TGCGCCAGCAGCTTGCAACAGCGGGAGTCGAATACGCAGTATTTT. Amino acid sequence: CASSLQQRESNTQYF. The whole variable domain, filled in from reference TRBV5-1 and TRBJ2-3, reads KAGVTQTPRYLIKTRGQQVTLSCSPISGHRSVSWYQQTPGQGLQFLFEYFSETQRNKGNFPGRFSGRQFSNSRSEMNVSTLELGDSALYLCASSLQQRESNTQYFGPGTRLTVL.

The chain links TRBV6-1 to TRBJ1-1; TRBD1 is a possible D gene (6 bases). The V end lost 1 base, the J end lost 6 bases, and 12 bases lay between the germline ends. This CDR3 contains 14 residues. The germline CDR1 and CDR2 sequences are MNHNS and SASEGT. The CDR3 DNA follows: TGTGCCAGCAGTGAAGGGGACATGGGGGCTGAAGCTTTCTTT. Its protein product is CASSEGDMGAEAFF.

V and J are TRBV5-1 and TRBJ1-2, with TRBD1 matching over 7 bases. V was pared by 4 bases and J by 8 bases, with 8 bases of the junction left unmatched. Germline lookup yields CDR1 SGHRS and CDR2 YFSETQ. The CDR3 spans 13 residues. As DNA, the CDR3 is TGCGCCAGCAGCCCGCGACAGGGAGTAGGCTACACCTTC. It translates to CASSPRQGVGYTF.

This CDR3 reads CASSLAFMETQYF. DNA of the CDR3: TGCGCCAGCAGCTTGGCGTTTATGGAGACCCAGTACTTC. The rearrangement joins TRBV5-1 to TRBJ2-5; D remains ambiguous. V shed 0 bases and J shed 5 bases, with 8 bases lying between them. The CDR3 is 13 residues long. Germline V gene data show CDR1 as SGHRS and CDR2 as YFSETQ.

The chain couples TRBV27 to TRBJ1-3; D gene uncertain. The CDR3 covers 16 residues. V was clipped by 2 bases and J by 0 bases, with 11 bases between them. Per the germline V gene, CDR1 is MNHEY and CDR2 is SMNVEV (reference sequence). The CDR3 protein is CASSLTSPFSGNTIYF. In nucleotides, the CDR3 is TGTGCCAGCAGTTTAACTAGCCCTTTCTCTGGAAACACCATATATTTT.

The CDR3 DNA is TGTGCCAGCAGTTTGGCTAGAGACTCTGGGGCCAACGTCCTGACTTTC. It translates to CASSLARDSGANVLTF. This sequence joins TRBV6-5 and TRBJ2-6; no firm D call. The CDR3 loop spans 16 amino acids. Trimming cost V 4 bases and J 0 bases, with 10 bases left between them. The germline CDR1 and CDR2 sequences are MNHEY and SVGAGI.

The chain couples TRBV5-1 to TRBJ1-1; the D gene is possibly TRBD1 (6 bases). The germline V gene encodes CDR1 SGHRS and CDR2 YFSETQ. Trimming removed 3 bases at V and 8 bases at J, with 8 bases between. The CDR3 loop spans 11 amino acids. CDR3 sequence reads: CASSWGTEAFF. The CDR3 nucleotides read TGCGCCAGCAGCTGGGGGACAGAAGCTTTCTTT. Based on the CDR3 plus reference TRBV5-1 and TRBJ1-1, the full variable domain is KAGVTQTPRYLIKTRGQQVTLSCSPISGHRSVSWYQQTPGQGLQFLFEYFSETQRNKGNFPGRFSGRQFSNSRSEMNVSTLELGDSALYLCASSWGTEAFFGQGTRLTVV.

V is TRBV4-3 and J is TRBJ2-1, with a weak D call TRBD2 (6 bases). This CDR3 is built from 16 residues. Per the germline V gene, CDR1 is LGHNA and CDR2 is YSLEER. Trimming left V 1 base short and J 0 bases short, with 10 bases between. The DNA for the CDR3 is TGCGCCAGCAGCCAAGTGGGGAGGAGCTCCTACAATGAGCAGTTCTTC. Its protein is CASSQVGRSSYNEQFF.

This sequence joins TRBV29-1 and TRBJ2-7; TRBD1 might be the D (5 bases). The CDR3 totals 13 residues. Deletions cut 7 bases from V and 1 base from J, with 14 bases between. The germline V gene has CDR1 SQVTM and CDR2 ANQGSEA. The CDR3 reads CSALDITSYEQYF. The CDR3 bases are TGCAGCGCCCTGGACATTACTTCCTACGAGCAGTACTTC.

The chain is built from TRBV10-3 and TRBJ2-5; 9 bases line up with TRBD2. The CDR3 has 11 amino acids. CDR1 and CDR2 from the germline V gene are ENHRY and SYGVKD. The V segment lost 10 bases and the J segment 5 bases; nucleotides outside the gene matches: 2. CDR3 in DNA: TGTGCCAGCGGGACTAGCGAGACCCAGTACTTC. Its translation: CASGTSETQYF.

The chain links TRBV30 to TRBJ2-5; 13 nucleotides line up with TRBD2. The germline CDR1 and CDR2 sequences are GTSNPN and SVGIG (reference sequence). CDR3 length: 18 amino acids. With V trimmed by 0 bases and J by 5 bases, 12 bases remained unmatched. CDR3 in DNA: TGTGCCTGGAGTGTATTGCGGACTAGCGGGAGTGGATGGGAGACCCAGTACTTC. It encodes CAWSVLRTSGSGWETQYF.

The chain carries TRBV6-5 and TRBJ1-2, with 11 bases that match TRBD1. The CDR3 covers 15 residues. With V trimmed by 1 base and J by 7 bases, 5 bases remained unmatched. Germline V gene data show CDR1 as MNHEY and CDR2 as SVGAGI. CDR3 bases: TGTGCCAGCAGTTACTACGGACAGGGGGCGCGTGGCTACACCTTC. Protein: CASSYYGQGARGYTF.

The V gene is TRBV6-4, the J gene TRBJ2-1; 8 positions match TRBD2. The CDR3 runs to 17 residues. The trim removed 2 bases at V and 7 bases at J, leaving 13 bases unmatched. The V gene's germline CDR1 is MRHNA and CDR2 SNTAGT. For the CDR3, the DNA is TGTGCCAGCAGTGACCCACGACGAGCGGGGGATCGAAATGAGCAGTTCTTC. This codes for CASSDPRRAGDRNEQFF.